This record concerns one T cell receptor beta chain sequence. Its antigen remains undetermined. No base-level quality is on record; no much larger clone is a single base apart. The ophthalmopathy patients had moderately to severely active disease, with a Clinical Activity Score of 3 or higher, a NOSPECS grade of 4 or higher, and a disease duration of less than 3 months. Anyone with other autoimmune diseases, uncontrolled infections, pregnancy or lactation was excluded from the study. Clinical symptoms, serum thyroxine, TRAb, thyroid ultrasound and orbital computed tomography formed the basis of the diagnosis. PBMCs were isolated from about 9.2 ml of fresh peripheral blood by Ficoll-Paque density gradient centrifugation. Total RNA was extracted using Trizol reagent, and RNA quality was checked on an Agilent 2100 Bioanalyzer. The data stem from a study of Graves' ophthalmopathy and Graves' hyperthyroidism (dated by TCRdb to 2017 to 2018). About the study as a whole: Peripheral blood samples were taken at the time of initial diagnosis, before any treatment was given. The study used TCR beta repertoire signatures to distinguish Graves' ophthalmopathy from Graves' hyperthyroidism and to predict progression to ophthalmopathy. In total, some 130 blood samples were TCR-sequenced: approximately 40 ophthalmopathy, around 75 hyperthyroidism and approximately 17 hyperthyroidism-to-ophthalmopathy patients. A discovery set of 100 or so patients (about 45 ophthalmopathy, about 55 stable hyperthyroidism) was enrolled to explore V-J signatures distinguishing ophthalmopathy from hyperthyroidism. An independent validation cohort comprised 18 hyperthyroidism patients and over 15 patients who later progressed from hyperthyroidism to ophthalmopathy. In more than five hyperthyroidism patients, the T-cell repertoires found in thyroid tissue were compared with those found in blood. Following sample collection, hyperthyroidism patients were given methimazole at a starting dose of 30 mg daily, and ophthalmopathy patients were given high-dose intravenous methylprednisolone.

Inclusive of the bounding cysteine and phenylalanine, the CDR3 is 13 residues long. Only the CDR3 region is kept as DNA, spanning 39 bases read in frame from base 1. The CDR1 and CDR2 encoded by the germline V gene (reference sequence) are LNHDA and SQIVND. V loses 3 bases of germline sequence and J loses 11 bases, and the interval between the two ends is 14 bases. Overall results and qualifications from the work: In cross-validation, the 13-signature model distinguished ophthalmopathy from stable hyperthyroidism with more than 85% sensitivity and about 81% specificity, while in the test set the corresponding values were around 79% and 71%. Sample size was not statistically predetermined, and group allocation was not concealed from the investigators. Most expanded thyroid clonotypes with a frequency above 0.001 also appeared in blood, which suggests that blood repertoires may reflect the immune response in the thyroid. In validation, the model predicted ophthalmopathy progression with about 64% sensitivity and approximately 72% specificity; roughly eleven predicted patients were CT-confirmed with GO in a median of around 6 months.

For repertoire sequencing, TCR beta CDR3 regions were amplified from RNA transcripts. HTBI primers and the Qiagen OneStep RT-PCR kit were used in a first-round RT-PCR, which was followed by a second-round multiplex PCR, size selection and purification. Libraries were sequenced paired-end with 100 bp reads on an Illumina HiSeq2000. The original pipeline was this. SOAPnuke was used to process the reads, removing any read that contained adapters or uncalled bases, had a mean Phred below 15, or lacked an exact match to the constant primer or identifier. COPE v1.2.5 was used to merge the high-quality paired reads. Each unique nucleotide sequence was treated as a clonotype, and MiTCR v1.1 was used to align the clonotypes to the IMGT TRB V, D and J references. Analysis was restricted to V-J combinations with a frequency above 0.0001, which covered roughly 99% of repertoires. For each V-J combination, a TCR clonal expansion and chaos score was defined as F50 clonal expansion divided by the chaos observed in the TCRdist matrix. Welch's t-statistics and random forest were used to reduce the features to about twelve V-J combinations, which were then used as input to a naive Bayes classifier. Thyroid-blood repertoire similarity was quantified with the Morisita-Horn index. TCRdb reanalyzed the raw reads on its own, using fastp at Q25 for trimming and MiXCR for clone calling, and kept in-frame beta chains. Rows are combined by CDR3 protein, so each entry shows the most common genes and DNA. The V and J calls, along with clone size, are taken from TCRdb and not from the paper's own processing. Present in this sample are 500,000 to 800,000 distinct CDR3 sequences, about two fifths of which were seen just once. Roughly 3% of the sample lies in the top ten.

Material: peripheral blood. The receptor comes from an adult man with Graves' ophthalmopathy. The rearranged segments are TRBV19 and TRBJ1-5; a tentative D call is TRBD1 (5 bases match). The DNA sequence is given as TGTGCCAGTAGTATCGCCGGGACCGAGACCCAGCATTTT. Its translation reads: CASSIAGTETQHF.